This section outlines one T cell receptor (delta chain) sequence together with its context. A far larger clone is just one base off, so this is likely a read error. TCRdb re-called the multiplex PCR reads with CATT. The data hold 75,000 to 95,000 delta-chain clones, with over 0.75% observed a single time. The data were taken from a study of γδ T cells in repeated Plasmodium falciparum infection. Study context: Four controlled malaria infections with P. falciparum NF54 spanned 644 days.

Sequencing was performed on gamma-delta T cells from blood. The clonotype comes from a pool of human donors (malaria-infected and uninfected, not separated).

This chain's CDR3 is CALGERRSFLPPYWGDTPRPDKLIF. The CDR3, as DNA: TGTGCTCTTGGGGAACGCAGGTCCTTTCTCCCGCCTTACTGGGGGGATACCCCGCGGCCCGATAAACTCATCTTT. J is TRDJ1 and V is TRDV1; 9 bases line up with TRDD3. TCRdb carries no J gene annotation; the J gene was assigned here by matching the DNA with germline. The CDR3 sequence is 25 residues long. Trimming cost V 1 base and J 3 bases; bases outside gene matches: 33. From germline, CDR1 is TSWWSYY and CDR2 QGS.